A single sample gave rise to the 26 T cell receptor beta chains below, sequenced in a study of blood T cell repertoires in COVID-19. Only in-frame clones appear in the TCRdb table, and some are missing; sequencing was by immunoSEQ multiplex PCR. The profile covers about 160,000 clones, with roughly 90% appearing a single time and about 6.3% taken by the ten largest. Sequencing was performed on PBMCs or T cells enriched from blood (not recorded which). Receptors originate from a woman aged 45-60 years who had recovered from COVID-19.

J is TRBJ2-5 and V is TRBV30; D remains ambiguous. Trimming pared 4 bases from V and 2 bases from J, leaving 5 bases between. Germline lookup yields CDR1 GTSNPN and CDR2 SVGIG (reference sequence). This CDR3 is 11 amino acids long. Here the CDR3 reads CAWTHQETQYF. The CDR3 coding sequence is TGTGCCTGGACCCATCAAGAGACCCAGTACTTC. Combining the CDR3 with reference TRBV30 and TRBJ2-5 gives the whole variable domain SQTIHQWPATLVQPVGSPLSLECTVEGTSNPNLYWYRQAAGRGLQLLFYSVGIGQISSEVPQNLSASRPQDRQFILSSKKLLLSDSGFYLCAWTHQETQYFGPGTRLLVL.

The gene calls are TRBV7-6 and TRBJ1-5, with a weak D call TRBD1 (5 bases). Germline loops: CDR1 SGHVS, CDR2 FNYEAQ. V lost 3 bases to trimming and J lost 4 bases, with 13 bases between them. The CDR3 spans 15 residues. CDR3 DNA sequence: TGTGCCAGCAGCTTGGGGCCAGAAGTTAATCAGCCCCAGCATTTT. Encoded protein: CASSLGPEVNQPQHF.

The chain links TRBV7-9 to TRBJ2-5; TRBD1 agrees at 8 bases. The CDR3 length is 14 residues. The V gene's germline CDR1 is SEHNR and CDR2 FQNEAQ (reference sequence). Germline trimming cut 5 bases from V and 5 bases from J; bases unmatched to any gene: 7. CDR3 in amino acids: CASSPGTGGETQYF. CDR3 nucleotides: TGTGCCAGCAGCCCCGGAACAGGGGGGGAGACCCAGTACTTC.

The CDR3 DNA follows: TGTGCCACCACGAGACTAGCGTCCGGGGAGCTGTTTTTT. This gives the protein CATTRLASGELFF. The J gene is TRBJ2-2, the V gene TRBV15, with 8 bases identical to TRBD2. The germline V gene has CDR1 LNHNV and CDR2 YYDKDF (reference sequence). This CDR3 is 13 amino acids long. The V and J ends lost 7 bases and 6 bases, in that order; junction bases with no gene match: 4.

V usage is TRBV19 and J usage is TRBJ1-3; perhaps TRBD1 as D (5 bases). Trimming left V 6 bases short and J 2 bases short, with 17 bases between. The CDR3 is made up of 16 amino acids. In germline, CDR1 is LNHDA, CDR2 SQIVND (reference sequence). The CDR3 DNA follows: TGTGCCAGTAGCGACCGCCCGGGGGGTGCTGGAAACACCATATATTTT. Its translation: CASSDRPGGAGNTIYF. Together with reference TRBV19 and TRBJ1-3, the CDR3 gives the full variable domain: DGGITQSPKYLFRKEGQNVTLSCEQNLNHDAMYWYRQDPGQGLRLIYYSQIVNDFQKGDIAEGYSVSREKKESFPLTVTSAQKNPTAFYLCASSDRPGGAGNTIYFGEGSWLTVV.

The chain employs TRBV19 and TRBJ2-5; 7 bases are a match to TRBD2. Germline V gene lookup returns CDR1 LNHDA and CDR2 SQIVND (reference sequence). V lost 1 base and J lost 2; bases outside the gene matches: 7. This CDR3 is built from 16 residues. The chain's CDR3 is CASSIVGGGPQETQYF. CDR3 in DNA: TGTGCCAGTAGTATAGTAGGCGGGGGTCCGCAAGAGACCCAGTACTTC. Together with reference TRBV19 and TRBJ2-5, the CDR3 gives the full variable domain: DGGITQSPKYLFRKEGQNVTLSCEQNLNHDAMYWYRQDPGQGLRLIYYSQIVNDFQKGDIAEGYSVSREKKESFPLTVTSAQKNPTAFYLCASSIVGGGPQETQYFGPGTRLLVL.

The chain has TRBV19 and TRBJ2-5; 7 bases agree with TRBD1. With 4 bases clipped from V and 2 bases from J, the junction kept 7 bases outside the gene matches. Germline CDR1 is LNHDA and CDR2 is SQIVND (reference sequence). The CDR3 runs 15 residues. The CDR3 loop reads CASSNRRQGQETQYF. The DNA of the CDR3 is TGTGCCAGTAGTAATCGGCGACAGGGACAAGAGACCCAGTACTTC.

The V and J genes are TRBV9 and TRBJ2-7; 10 nucleotides align to TRBD1. The CDR3 extends over 15 amino acids. V was pared by 1 base and J by 4 bases, with 5 bases of the junction left unmatched. Germline lookup yields CDR1 SGDLS and CDR2 YYNGEE. CDR3 bases: TGTGCCAGCAGCGTACGGACAGGGGGGTCTTACGAGCAGTACTTC. Translating it yields CASSVRTGGSYEQYF.

For this clone: The junction and the germline gene differ at one end; a read error may be behind it. The V gene is TRBV2, the J gene TRBJ1-4, with no clear D. The CDR3 contains 12 residues. CDR1 is SNHLY and CDR2 is FYNNEI in the germline V gene. The CDR3 nucleotides read TGTGCCGGCAGTGTCGGGAATGAAAAACTGTTTTTT. Protein sequence: CAGSVGNEKLFF.

J is TRBJ1-2 and V is TRBV6-5; 7 positions match TRBD1. Germline trimming cut 6 bases from V and 3 bases from J; bases unmatched to any gene: 4. Germline loops: CDR1 MNHEY, CDR2 SVGAGI. CDR3 length equals 13 residues. In DNA form, the CDR3 reads TGTGCCAGCAGAGGGGACAGCGACTATGGCTACACCTTC. Encoded protein: CASRGDSDYGYTF.

This sequence joins TRBV24-1 and TRBJ1-2, with no clear D. Germline V gives CDR1 KGHDR, CDR2 SFDVKD. V was clipped by 3 bases and J by 2 bases, with 12 bases between them. The CDR3 has 15 residues. The CDR3 coding sequence is TGTGCCACCAGTGATCCCGCAGGCAGAAACTATGGCTACACCTTC. Translating it yields CATSDPAGRNYGYTF.

V is TRBV2 and J is TRBJ1-4; the match to TRBD1 covers 9 bases. CDR3 length: 12 amino acids. Losses at the gene ends were 6 bases for V and 11 bases for J; bases not matched to a gene: 4. Germline V gene sequence: CDR1 SNHLY, CDR2 FYNNEI. Written as DNA, the CDR3 is TGTGCCAGCAGAGAAACAGGGGGCAAACTGTTTTTT. This encodes CASRETGGKLFF. Full variable domain (remainder filled in from reference TRBV2 and TRBJ1-4): EPEVTQTPSHQVTQMGQEVILRCVPISNHLYFYWYRQILGQKVEFLVSFYNNEISEKSEIFDDQFSVERPDGSNFTLKIRSTKLEDSAMYFCASRETGGKLFFGSGTQLSVL.

V usage is TRBV19 and J usage is TRBJ1-1; a weak D match, TRBD1 (5 bases). Deletions cut 7 bases from V and 5 bases from J, with 17 bases between. The CDR3 is 14 amino acids. Germline loops: CDR1 LNHDA, CDR2 SQIVND (reference sequence). CDR3 region: CASTIQAADTEAFF. CDR3 coding DNA: TGTGCCAGTACCATACAGGCGGCGGATACTGAAGCTTTCTTT.

This clone was seen a single time. The chain joins TRBV3-1 (or the pseudogene TRBV3-2) to TRBJ2-4; perhaps TRBD2 as D (7 bases). This CDR3 spans 16 amino acids. Germline V gives CDR1 LGHDT, CDR2 YNNKEL (reference sequence). The V end lost 0 bases, the J end lost 8 bases, and 17 bases lay between the germline ends. The CDR3 region has the DNA TGTGCCAGCAGCCAAGATCCGGGGGGCTGTAGTGACATTCAGTACTTC. Translated, it gives CASSQDPGGCSDIQYF.

This chain connects TRBV14 to TRBJ1-2; D ambiguous. Germline values: CDR1 SGHDN, CDR2 FVKESK. The V gene lost 3 bases and the J gene lost 4 bases, with 12 bases spanning the gap. The CDR3 consists of 14 residues. CDR3 nucleotides: TGTGCCAGCAGCCAGTGGGGAGCCCGCTATGGCTACACCTTC. It yields the protein CASSQWGARYGYTF.

The sample holds a few counts of this clone. The V call is TRBV5-1, the J call TRBJ1-3, with D possibly matching TRBD1 (5 bases). V was cut by 4 bases and J by 2 bases, with 13 bases left in between. Germline values: CDR1 SGHRS, CDR2 YFSETQ. The CDR3 loop spans 15 amino acids. CDR3 region: CASSAQTVTGNTIYF. The CDR3 DNA sequence: TGCGCCAGCAGCGCCCAGACAGTAACTGGAAACACCATATATTTT.

The chain joins TRBV6-2 or TRBV6-3 to TRBJ1-1; D is unresolved. This CDR3 has 13 amino acids. CDR1 is MNHEY, CDR2 SVGEGT, per germline. V was pared by 5 bases and J by 6 bases, with 13 bases between. The chain's CDR3 is CASSPLWAAEAFF. The CDR3 DNA reads as TGTGCCAGCAGTCCCCTTTGGGCAGCTGAAGCTTTCTTT.

There are a few counts of this clone. The CDR3 nucleotides read TGTGCCAGCAGCCCGGGACAGGGGTGGGATTCACCCCTCCACTTT. This gives the protein CASSPGQGWDSPLHF. The genes are TRBV3-1 (or the pseudogene TRBV3-2) and TRBJ1-6; 10 bases line up with TRBD1. J was trimmed by 8 bases and V by 4 bases; bases with no gene match: 5. The germline gives CDR1 LGHDT, CDR2 YNNKEL (reference sequence). The CDR3 runs 15 residues.

J is TRBJ1-1 and V is TRBV7-2; 9 nucleotides match TRBD1. V shed 6 bases, J shed 1 base, and the junction held 15 bases outside the gene matches. CDR1 and CDR2 from the germline V gene are SGHTA and FQGNSA. This CDR3 spans 18 amino acids. The CDR3, as DNA: TGTGCCAGCAGTCTCTTGGGGGACAGGGTAAAGCGGAACACTGAAGCTTTCTTT. The encoded protein is CASSLLGDRVKRNTEAFF.

The gene calls are TRBV5-1 and TRBJ2-1; the match to TRBD2 covers 16 bases. The CDR3 is 16 amino acids. Per germline, CDR1 SGHRS and CDR2 YFSETQ. V lost 4 bases, J lost 14 bases, and 12 bases stayed unmatched. The chain's CDR3 is CASSIGTSGGAGIKFF. The CDR3 DNA is TGCGCCAGCAGCATTGGGACTAGCGGGGGGGCCGGAATAAAGTTCTTC.

The chain has TRBV4-3 and TRBJ1-2; D is possibly TRBD1 (5 bases). CDR3 length equals 15 residues. Trimming removed 3 bases from V and 1 base from J, with 12 bases in between. Germline values: CDR1 LGHNA, CDR2 YSLEER. Written as DNA, the CDR3 is TGCGCCAGCAGCCAGACCAACGGGGGTAACTATGGCTACACCTTC. Encoded protein: CASSQTNGGNYGYTF.

J is TRBJ1-3 and V is TRBV18; the D is unclear. V lost 3 bases and J 7 bases, leaving 7 bases between the germline ends. Germline V CDR1 and CDR2: KGHSH, LQKENI. The CDR3 contains 12 residues. Written as DNA, the CDR3 is TGTGCCAGCTCACCCCGGTGGAACACCATATATTTT. Its protein is CASSPRWNTIYF.

This chain connects TRBV11-2 to TRBJ2-3, with 8 bases matching TRBD2. The CDR3 runs 16 residues. The junction had 4 bases not matched to a gene; V was cut back by 2 bases and J by 0 bases. Germline lookup yields CDR1 SGHAT and CDR2 FQNNGV. In nucleotides, the CDR3 is TGTGCCAGCAGCTTATCGGGGGGGCGGAGCACAGATACGCAGTATTTT. Amino acids: CASSLSGGRSTDTQYF.

This sequence joins TRBV6-5 and TRBJ1-2, with D perhaps TRBD1 (5 bases). Germline assignment: CDR1 MNHEY and CDR2 SVGAGI. With 8 bases removed from V and 5 bases from J, the gap between germline ends came to 12 bases. CDR3 length equals 12 residues. The CDR3 bases are TGTGCCAGCGGCGTTGGACAATATGGCTACACCTTC. Translation: CASGVGQYGYTF.

The rearrangement joins TRBV15 to TRBJ1-5; 8 bases are a match to TRBD1. The CDR3 extends over 13 amino acids. CDR1 LNHNV and CDR2 YYDKDF come from the germline V gene (reference sequence). V was clipped by 6 bases and J by 7 bases; unmatched bases: 5. CDR3 protein: CATSRQGTQPQHF. The CDR3, as DNA: TGTGCCACCAGTAGACAGGGGACCCAGCCCCAGCATTTT.

The chain is built from TRBV9 and TRBJ1-2, with a tentative D call TRBD1 (6 bases). CDR1 is SGDLS and CDR2 is YYNGEE in the germline V gene. The CDR3 has 13 amino acids. V lost 4 bases and J lost 6, with 13 bases in between. The chain's CDR3 is CASSRQDRDGYTF. The CDR3, as DNA: TGTGCCAGCAGCAGACAGGACCGAGATGGCTACACCTTC.